The entry below gives a single T cell receptor beta chain sequence along with its context. Generated by immunoSEQ multiplex PCR, the TCRdb table keeps only in-frame clones and is missing some. The table lists tens of thousands of clones, about nine tenths of them singletons, with approximately 4.5% in the top ten. V was clipped by 6 bases and J by 0 bases, with 12 bases between them. Germline CDR1 and CDR2: GTSNPN and SVGIG (reference sequence). CDR3 length: 15 amino acids. This sample was taken from a study of PD-L1 blockade in urothelial cancer. Study background: Once treatment had started, blood was analyzed at 3 weeks (second dose) and again at 6 weeks.

This sample's time point: pretreatment peripheral blood. The chain carries TRBV30 and TRBJ2-6, with D possibly matching TRBD2 (5 bases). This receptor was identified in a man aged 70-80 years with urothelial cancer. The input for sequencing was PBMCs, taken around atezolizumab (anti-PD-L1) treatment. The CDR3 DNA is TGTGCCTGCCCGGAGGCGTACTCTGGGGCCAACGTCCTGACTTTC. Translating gives CACPEAYSGANVLTF.